This is a list of T cell receptor beta chains from one sample in a study of cytomegalovirus exposure and HLA in healthy donors. Repertoires were generated with immunoSEQ multiplex PCR, while TCRdb's copy carries only in-frame clones and drops some. The repertoire consists of about 140,000 clones, with approximately 76% occurring once and the leading ten covering 1.8%. Sequencing was performed on PBMCs. Receptors were obtained from a man aged 35 to 55 in good health and CMV-seronegative. Both conserved end residues are part of each CDR3. D genes are given only for firm matches. Size is omitted from some rows. Given values are once, few, many or a class for expanded clones.

V gene	D gene	clone size	J gene	CDR3 protein	CDR3 DNA
TRBV5-4	NA	NA	TRBJ1-2	CASSLLGNYGYTF	TGTGCCAGCAGCTTGCTCGGTAACTATGGCTACACCTTC
TRBV19	NA	NA	TRBJ2-2	CACDVGQSNTGELFF	TGTGCCTGTGACGTCGGACAGTCGAACACCGGGGAGCTGTTTTTT
TRBV10-1	NA	once	TRBJ2-3	CASSESLGGQYF	TGCGCCAGCAGTGAGTCACTAGGGGGGCAGTATTTT
TRBV11-2	TRBD1	NA	TRBJ1-1	CASSFGQGHMNTEAFF	TGTGCCAGCAGCTTTGGACAGGGCCACATGAACACTGAAGCTTTCTTT
TRBV5-1	TRBD1	NA	TRBJ2-7	CASSLGAGTGNYEQYF	TGCGCCAGCAGCTTGGGCGCCGGGACAGGGAACTACGAGCAGTACTTC
TRBV19	TRBD1	NA	TRBJ2-5	CAPASGQPYQETQYF	TGTGCCCCCGCCTCGGGACAGCCGTACCAAGAGACCCAGTACTTC
TRBV10-3	NA	NA	TRBJ2-7	CAIRGEGAYEQYF	TGTGCCATCAGGGGGGAGGGGGCCTACGAGCAGTACTTC
TRBV13	TRBD1	NA	TRBJ1-2	CASSPRTGGSNYGYTF	TGTGCCAGCAGCCCTCGGACAGGGGGATCGAACTATGGCTACACCTTC
TRBV30	NA	NA	TRBJ2-7	CAWSVPPTRAPREQYF	TGTGCCTGGAGTGTACCCCCGACTAGGGCCCCACGGGAGCAGTACTTC
TRBV12-1	NA	NA	TRBJ2-7	CASSFVGRVPYEQYF	TGTGCCAGCAGCTTTGTAGGCAGGGTGCCCTACGAGCAGTACTTC
TRBV13	NA	NA	TRBJ2-3	CASSLATDTQYF	TGTGCCAGCAGCTTAGCTACAGATACGCAGTATTTT
TRBV5-6	TRBD1	NA	TRBJ2-7	CASSEDRGLYEQYF	TGTGCCAGCAGCGAAGACAGGGGATTGTACGAGCAGTACTTC
TRBV21-1	NA	few	TRBJ2-5	CASAKGGRTGEGQETQYF	TGTGCCAGCGCGAAAGGGGGGAGGACAGGGGAGGGTCAAGAGACCCAGTACTTC
TRBV4-3	TRBD1	NA	TRBJ1-2	CASSHWDRDLDGYTF	TGCGCCAGCAGCCACTGGGACAGGGACTTGGATGGCTACACCTTC
TRBV5-1	TRBD2	few	TRBJ2-3	CASKLAGAKDTQYF	TGCGCCAGCAAACTAGCGGGGGCCAAGGATACGCAGTATTTT
TRBV5-1	TRBD2	NA	TRBJ2-7	CASSQLAGDGEQYF	TGCGCCAGCAGCCAACTAGCGGGAGACGGTGAGCAGTACTTC
TRBV10-3	NA	NA	TRBJ1-3	CAISSTTGNTIYF	TGTGCCATCAGTTCGACTACTGGAAACACCATATATTTT
TRBV6-1	TRBD2	NA	TRBJ2-7	CASSEAPAGGPVEQYF	TGTGCCAGCAGTGAAGCGCCGGCGGGGGGTCCGGTAGAGCAGTACTTC
TRBV15	TRBD1	NA	TRBJ2-7	CATSRDRGNYEQYF	TGTGCCACCAGCAGGGACAGGGGTAACTACGAGCAGTACTTC
TRBV27	NA	NA	TRBJ2-1	CASTPAGQNNEQFF	TGTGCCAGCACCCCAGCGGGACAAAACAATGAGCAGTTCTTC
TRBV6-1	TRBD2	NA	TRBJ2-4	CASSDTGRASGGRNIQYF	TGTGCCAGCAGTGATACAGGGAGGGCTAGCGGGGGTAGAAACATTCAGTACTTC
TRBV15	NA	NA	TRBJ2-6	CATSRGVGANGLTF	TGTGCCACCAGCAGAGGGGTTGGGGCCAACGGCCTGACTTTC
TRBV5-1	TRBD1	NA	TRBJ2-2	CASSLTGGAPGELFF	TGCGCCAGCAGCTTAACAGGGGGCGCCCCCGGGGAGCTGTTTTTT
TRBV9	TRBD1	NA	TRBJ1-1	CASSVVQGARSTEAFF	TGTGCCAGCAGCGTAGTACAGGGGGCGCGCAGCACTGAAGCTTTCTTT
TRBV5-1	TRBD1	once	TRBJ2-5	CASSTGSTGAQETQYF	TGCGCCAGCAGCACAGGTTCTACAGGGGCACAAGAGACCCAGTACTTC
TRBV6-4	TRBD1	many	TRBJ1-6	CASSDSTGGNSPLHF	TGTGCCAGCAGTGACTCGACAGGGGGCAATTCACCCCTCCACTTT
TRBV5-1	TRBD1	once	TRBJ2-3	CASSLAGQGAPDTQYF	TGCGCCAGCAGCTTGGCCGGGCAGGGGGCCCCAGATACGCAGTATTTT
TRBV27	NA	NA	TRBJ1-4	CASSLTRLGNEKLFF	TGTGCCAGCAGTTTAACACGGCTAGGTAATGAAAAACTGTTTTTT